The 26 T cell receptor beta chains presented below share a single source sample, sequenced in a study of cytomegalovirus exposure and HLA in healthy donors. PCR was performed using 60 Vbeta and 13 Jbeta primers. Sequenced by immunoSEQ multiplex PCR; TCRdb stores in-frame clones only, minus some. The table records over 150,000 clones, 80% of them present only once. Material: PBMCs. Receptor source: a man aged 25 to 40 in good health and CMV-seropositive.

The chain has TRBV7-2 and TRBJ1-6; tentatively, D is TRBD1 (5 bases). Trimming cost V 1 base and J 13 bases, with 17 bases left between them. The CDR3 is made up of 15 amino acids. The V gene's germline CDR1 is SGHTA and CDR2 FQGNSA. For the CDR3, the DNA is TGTGCCAGCAGCTTAGAGCGGGCCAGGGACGTTCCCCTCCACTTT. Translation gives CASSLERARDVPLHF.

The V gene is TRBV5-3, the J gene TRBJ1-3; 8 nucleotides line up with TRBD1. TRBV5-3 qualifies as an ORF whose function is uncertain. The CDR3 extends over 18 amino acids. Losses at the gene ends were 4 bases for V and 2 bases for J; bases not matched to a gene: 14. In nucleotides, the CDR3 is TGTGCCAGAAGCCAACCGGGACAGGCGGCCCGTCCTGGAAACACCATATATTTT. This translates into CARSQPGQAARPGNTIYF.

The J gene is TRBJ2-3, the V gene TRBV21-1; no check of the table's D call, TRBD1, against the DNA was made. TRBV21-1 is termed a pseudogene. CDR3 size: 15 residues. DNA for the CDR3: TGTGCCAGCAGCTCACGGGACAGCTGCACAGATACGCAGTATTTT. It translates to CASSSRDSCTDTQYF.

The chain recombines TRBV14 with TRBJ2-6; a weak D match, TRBD2 (5 bases). This CDR3 has 17 amino acids. Germline CDR1 reads SGHDN; CDR2 reads FVKESK. Trimming took off 6 bases at V and 5 bases at J, with 20 bases between the two ends. As DNA, the CDR3 is TGTGCCAGCAGTCGAGGCGGGCCTCGTCGGTGGGCCAACGTCCTGACTTTC. Translated, it gives CASSRGGPRRWANVLTF.

V usage is TRBV9 and J usage is TRBJ2-3; 14 bases map to TRBD2. Germline CDR1 and CDR2: SGDLS and YYNGEE. Unmatched junction bases numbered 5, after V lost 2 bases and J lost 6 bases. This CDR3 contains 16 residues. For the CDR3, the DNA is TGTGCCAGCAGCGTGGGACTAGCGGGGGCTCTGGATACGCAGTATTTT. Translating gives CASSVGLAGALDTQYF.

This rearrangement joins TRBV7-9 to TRBJ2-1; no definite D call. Between the trimmed V and J ends, which lost 1 base and 10 bases, there was a span of 8 bases. Germline lookup yields CDR1 SEHNR and CDR2 FQNEAQ (reference sequence). The CDR3 is made up of 12 amino acids. The CDR3 coding sequence is TGTGCCAGCAGCTTAGTCGGAGTCGAGCAGTTCTTC. Translation gives CASSLVGVEQFF. Full variable domain (outside the CDR3, taken from reference TRBV7-9 and TRBJ2-1): DTGVSQNPRHKITKRGQNVTFRCDPISEHNRLYWYRQTLGQGPEFLTYFQNEAQLEKSRLLSDRFSAERPKGSFSTLEIQRTEQGDSAMYLCASSLVGVEQFFGPGTRLTVL.

The table lists this clone with a few counts. The rearrangement uses TRBV28 and TRBJ2-7, with 9 bases identical to TRBD1. Germline CDR1 and CDR2: MDHEN and SYDVKM. This CDR3 spans 16 amino acids. V was pared by 6 bases and J by 3 bases, with 12 bases of the junction left unmatched. CDR3 region: CASSRGFGGQGYEQYF. CDR3 in DNA: TGTGCCAGCAGCCGGGGCTTCGGGGGACAGGGCTACGAGCAGTACTTC.

This clone has only one observation. V is TRBV6-1 and J is TRBJ2-7, with 7 bases identical to TRBD1. CDR3 length equals 15 residues. Germline CDR1 is MNHNS and CDR2 is SASEGT. Trimming cost V 6 bases and J 0 bases; bases outside gene matches: 8. CDR3 coding DNA: TGTGCCAGCAGGTACAGGGGCGACCTCTCCTACGAGCAGTACTTC. Amino acids: CASRYRGDLSYEQYF.

The rearrangement links TRBV19 to TRBJ1-5; D call uncertain. The CDR3 spans 15 residues. V lost 7 bases to trimming and J lost 6 bases, with 19 bases between them. CDR1 is LNHDA, CDR2 SQIVND, per germline (reference sequence). In nucleotides, the CDR3 is TGTGCCAGTACCGATTCCGGACGGGGTGGTCAGCCCCAGCATTTT. Translation: CASTDSGRGGQPQHF.

The chain recombines TRBV13 with TRBJ2-1; 8 nucleotides match TRBD2. The V gene end was trimmed by 5 bases and the J gene end by 4 bases; junction bases not matched to a gene: 10. The V gene's germline CDR1 is PRHDT and CDR2 FYEKMQ (reference sequence). This CDR3 spans 16 amino acids. CDR3: CASSRGGGARYNEQFF. The CDR3 nucleotides are TGTGCCAGCAGCCGGGGGGGAGGGGCCCGATACAATGAGCAGTTCTTC. Supplemented by reference TRBV13 and TRBJ2-1, the full variable domain reads AAGVIQSPRHLIKEKRETATLKCYPIPRHDTVYWYQQGPGQDPQFLISFYEKMQSDKGSIPDRFSAQQFSDYHSELNMSSLELGDSALYFCASSRGGGARYNEQFFGPGTRLTVL.

V and J are TRBV9 and TRBJ2-3; no clear D gene. CDR1 and CDR2 from the germline V gene are SGDLS and YYNGEE. V was pared by 0 bases and J by 0 bases, with 8 bases between. The CDR3 runs to 15 residues. CDR3 residues: CASSVAGPSTDTQYF. The CDR3 DNA reads as TGTGCCAGCAGCGTAGCTGGGCCTAGCACAGATACGCAGTATTTT.

The V call is TRBV7-9, the J call TRBJ1-2; TRBD1 agrees at 7 bases. The length of the CDR3 is 14 residues. Germline values: CDR1 SEHNR, CDR2 FQNEAQ (reference sequence). J was trimmed by 6 bases and V by 5 bases; bases with no gene match: 9. CDR3 protein: CASSQTGTADGYTF. DNA of the CDR3: TGTGCCAGCAGCCAGACCGGGACAGCAGATGGCTACACCTTC.

In this sample, this clone turned up a few times. The CDR3 region is CASSLTGPIYGYTF. The CDR3 coding sequence is TGTGCCAGCAGCTTGACAGGGCCCATCTATGGCTACACCTTC. The chain recombines TRBV5-5 with TRBJ1-2; D may be TRBD1 (6 bases). Germline V gene sequence: CDR1 SGHKS, CDR2 YYEKEE (reference sequence). Trimming left V 1 base short and J 4 bases short, with 11 bases between. The CDR3 has 14 amino acids. The entire variable domain, with the rest obtained from reference TRBV5-5 and TRBJ1-2, is as follows: DAGVTQSPTHLIKTRGQQVTLRCSPISGHKSVSWYQQVLGQGPQFIFQYYEKEERGRGNFPDRFSARQFPNYSSELNVNALLLGDSALYLCASSLTGPIYGYTFGSGTRLTVV.

The chain employs TRBV11-3 and TRBJ1-2; 9 nucleotides line up with TRBD1. The junction had 8 bases not matched to a gene; V was cut back by 4 bases and J by 8 bases. CDR3 size: 14 residues. The germline V gene has CDR1 SGHNT and CDR2 YENEEA. The CDR3 loop is CASSSNRGPGGYTF. Written as DNA, the CDR3 is TGTGCCAGCAGCTCTAACAGGGGGCCAGGAGGCTACACCTTC.

The chain uses TRBV4-1 and TRBJ2-6; 9 bases line up with TRBD1. The CDR3 has 21 residues. Trimming took 0 bases from V and 1 from J; bases not matched to a gene: 13. Looked up from germline, CDR1 is MGHRA and CDR2 is YSYEKL. The CDR3 DNA reads TGCGCCAGCAGCCAAGATGGGGGACAGGGAATTTCAGCTTCTGGGGCCAACGTCCTGACTTTC. Translating it yields CASSQDGGQGISASGANVLTF.

The rearrangement uses TRBV7-9 and TRBJ2-1; TRBD2 might be the D (5 bases). The germline CDR1 and CDR2 sequences are SEHNR and FQNEAQ (reference sequence). CDR3 length: 15 amino acids. Trimming shortened V by 5 bases and J by 3 bases, and 14 bases separated the two germline ends. The CDR3 protein is CASSLSSSVYNEQFF. The CDR3 region has the DNA TGTGCCAGCAGCCTGTCGAGTAGCGTCTACAATGAGCAGTTCTTC.

This clone appeared a few times. This chain connects TRBV9 to TRBJ2-2; 8 positions match TRBD2. J lost 7 bases, V lost 1 base, and 9 bases had no gene match. Germline V gives CDR1 SGDLS, CDR2 YYNGEE. The CDR3 consists of 16 residues. The CDR3 region is CASSVPGGASVGELFF. DNA for the CDR3: TGTGCCAGCAGCGTACCGGGGGGGGCCTCGGTCGGGGAGCTGTTTTTT.

The V call is TRBV5-1, the J call TRBJ2-7; D not resolved. This CDR3 has 12 residues. The V gene lost 4 bases and the J gene lost 5 bases, with 10 bases spanning the gap. Germline V gene lookup returns CDR1 SGHRS and CDR2 YFSETQ. CDR3 region: CASSASWHEQYF. For the CDR3, the DNA is TGCGCCAGCAGCGCTTCCTGGCACGAGCAGTACTTC.

The gene calls are TRBV28 and TRBJ1-2; tentative D call: TRBD1 (5 bases). Trimming cost V 8 bases and J 7 bases, with 26 bases left between them. This CDR3 is 16 amino acids long. CDR1 is MDHEN, CDR2 SYDVKM, per germline. CDR3 bases: TGTGCCAGCGTCCCTCCTTTTCGGGGGGAAAGGTTTGGCTACACCTTC. This translates into CASVPPFRGERFGYTF.

This chain links TRBV9 with TRBJ1-2, with D unresolved. Germline V gene lookup returns CDR1 SGDLS and CDR2 YYNGEE. V lost 4 bases and J 8 bases, leaving 15 bases between the germline ends. The CDR3 totals 13 residues. The CDR3 DNA reads as TGTGCCAGCAGCCCCCGGGGTATGGAGGGCTACACCTTC. Its translation: CASSPRGMEGYTF.

This clone was seen a few times. The rearrangement uses TRBV5-6 and TRBJ1-1; TRBD1 might be the D (6 bases). Trimming stripped 2 bases from V and 8 bases from J, with 19 bases between. The CDR3 totals 15 residues. Germline CDR1 reads SGHDT; CDR2 reads YYEEEE. The CDR3 spells CASSLRGGSFAEAFF. The CDR3 nucleotides read TGTGCCAGCAGCTTAAGGGGGGGCTCTTTCGCCGAAGCTTTCTTT. The full variable domain, with the rest looked up from reference TRBV5-6 and TRBJ1-1, is DAGVTQSPTHLIKTRGQQVTLRCSPKSGHDTVSWYQQALGQGPQFIFQYYEEEERQRGNFPDRFSGHQFPNYSSELNVNALLLGDSALYLCASSLRGGSFAEAFFGQGTRLTVV.

This clone came up a few times. The CDR3 reads CASSSPGQGVANTEAFF. CDR3 nucleotides: TGTGCCAGCAGCTCCCCGGGACAGGGGGTCGCGAACACTGAAGCTTTCTTT. This chain connects TRBV13 to TRBJ1-1; 11 bases are shared with TRBD1. The CDR3 runs to 17 residues. Germline V lookup: CDR1 PRHDT, CDR2 FYEKMQ (reference sequence). Trimming removed 4 bases from V and 1 base from J; junction bases left unmatched: 8.

The chain recombines TRBV11-2 with TRBJ2-2; 7 bases are a match to TRBD2. V was clipped by 2 bases and J by 5 bases; unmatched bases: 8. The CDR3 runs 16 residues. The germline V gene has CDR1 SGHAT and CDR2 FQNNGV. CDR3 nucleotide sequence: TGTGCCAGCAGCTTAATTTTTGGGGAGGGAACCGGGGAGCTGTTTTTT. Protein: CASSLIFGEGTGELFF.

The chain is built from TRBV6-5 and TRBJ2-5; 10 bases are shared with TRBD2. The V gene's germline CDR1 is MNHEY and CDR2 SVGAGI. V gave up 6 bases and J gave up 7 bases; unmatched junction bases: 11. The CDR3 is 15 amino acids. CDR3 bases: TGTGCCAGCAGAGCCCTAGCGGGGGCGTTCTCGACCCAGTACTTC. Translation gives CASRALAGAFSTQYF.

The chain employs TRBV5-1 and TRBJ1-2, with TRBD1 matching over 9 bases. Trimming removed 1 base from V and 6 bases from J; junction bases left unmatched: 4. The germline CDR1 and CDR2 sequences are SGHRS and YFSETQ. The length of the CDR3 is 14 residues. CDR3 loop: CASSLTDRGDGYTF. CDR3 coding DNA: TGCGCCAGCAGCTTGACGGACAGGGGAGATGGCTACACCTTC. The variable domain in full, with the rest retrieved from reference TRBV5-1 and TRBJ1-2, is KAGVTQTPRYLIKTRGQQVTLSCSPISGHRSVSWYQQTPGQGLQFLFEYFSETQRNKGNFPGRFSGRQFSNSRSEMNVSTLELGDSALYLCASSLTDRGDGYTFGSGTRLTVV.

The gene calls are TRBV15 and TRBJ1-1; maybe TRBD1 (5 bases). Trimming cost V 5 bases and J 3 bases, with 10 bases left between them. CDR1 is LNHNV and CDR2 is YYDKDF in the germline V gene (reference sequence). The CDR3 totals 13 residues. In DNA form, the CDR3 reads TGTGCCACCAGCCGCAGGGCGGACACTGAAGCTTTCTTT. Its translation: CATSRRADTEAFF.